Following are 27 T cell receptor beta chains from one sample sequenced in a study of technical replicates of blood from a few donors. The method was immunoSEQ multiplex PCR; TCRdb's version includes in-frame clones alone and lacks a portion of them. The table includes approximately 45,000 clones, around 96% detected once. Sequencing input: T cells isolated from PBMCs. These receptors came from a human donor in good health.

The chain is built from TRBV10-2 and TRBJ1-2, with 8 bases identical to TRBD1. With 11 bases clipped from V and 4 bases from J, the junction kept 6 bases outside the gene matches. This CDR3 comprises 12 residues. Per the germline V gene, CDR1 is WSHSY and CDR2 is SAAADI. This CDR3 is CAAGQEGYGYTF. CDR3 in DNA: TGCGCCGCGGGACAGGAGGGCTATGGCTACACCTTC.

The chain employs TRBV18 and TRBJ2-7; 7 bases fit TRBD1. The germline V gene has CDR1 KGHSH and CDR2 LQKENI. V lost 6 bases, J lost 3 bases, and 8 bases stayed unmatched. The CDR3 contains 14 residues. CDR3 DNA sequence: TGTGCCAGCTCTCCCGCGGCAGGGGGCTACGAGCAGTACTTC. Its protein product is CASSPAAGGYEQYF.

The chain employs TRBV9 and TRBJ2-3; TRBD1 matches at 8 bases. The CDR3 runs 15 residues. The junction had 8 bases not matched to a gene; V was cut back by 4 bases and J by 4 bases. Germline CDR1 SGDLS, CDR2 YYNGEE. Written as DNA, the CDR3 is TGTGCCAGCAGCACAAGACAGGGGAGCTCAGATACGCAGTATTTT. Its protein is CASSTRQGSSDTQYF.

The V gene is TRBV18, the J gene TRBJ1-1; a weak D match, TRBD1 (6 bases). The CDR3 sequence is 15 residues long. Germline CDR1 is KGHSH and CDR2 is LQKENI. Trimming left V 5 bases short and J 4 bases short, with 17 bases between. CDR3 coding DNA: TGTGCCAGCTCATTTATAGGTTACAGGGCCACTGAAGCTTTCTTT. It encodes CASSFIGYRATEAFF.

The J gene is TRBJ2-2, the V gene TRBV27, with a tentative D call TRBD1 (6 bases). The V end lost 5 bases, the J end lost 2 bases, and 12 bases lay between the germline ends. Germline V gene sequence: CDR1 MNHEY, CDR2 SMNVEV (reference sequence). This CDR3 comprises 15 residues. The CDR3 coding sequence is TGTGCCAGCAGTGAAGGGACACCAAACACCGGGGAGCTGTTTTTT. It yields the protein CASSEGTPNTGELFF.

This clone has only one observation. V usage is TRBV11-2 and J usage is TRBJ1-3; no definite D call. The V and J ends lost 4 bases and 2 bases respectively, with 21 bases between them. Germline V gives CDR1 SGHAT, CDR2 FQNNGV. There are 18 residues in the CDR3. CDR3: CASSYGIAAQLAGNTIYF. CDR3 DNA: TGTGCCAGCAGCTACGGGATAGCTGCACAGCTGGCTGGAAACACCATATATTTT.

The chain links TRBV7-8 to TRBJ1-2, with a possible D match to TRBD1 (5 bases). Between the trimmed V and J ends, which lost 5 bases and 2 bases, there was a span of 15 bases. Germline V gene sequence: CDR1 SGHVS, CDR2 FQNEAQ. There are 15 residues in the CDR3. CDR3 amino acids: CASSHPEGRNYGYTF. CDR3 DNA: TGTGCCAGCAGCCATCCGGAGGGACGCAACTATGGCTACACCTTC. Variable domain in full (rest from reference TRBV7-8 and TRBJ1-2): GAGVSQSPRYKVAKRGQDVALRCDPISGHVSLFWYQQALGQGPEFLTYFQNEAQLDKSGLPSDRFFAERPEGSVSTLKIQRTQQEDSAVYLCASSHPEGRNYGYTFGSGTRLTVV.

J is TRBJ2-1 and V is TRBV16; 9 bases are shared with TRBD2. The J segment lost 7 bases and the V segment lost 0 bases, leaving 4 bases of the junction unmatched. CDR3 length equals 15 residues. The germline V gene encodes CDR1 KGHSY and CDR2 FQNENV. CDR3 nucleotides: TGTGCCAGCAGCCAATCCCTAGCGGGATTGAATGAGCAGTTCTTC. This codes for CASSQSLAGLNEQFF.

This sequence joins TRBV9 and TRBJ2-2; 8 bases are shared with TRBD2. CDR3 length: 15 amino acids. Germline CDR1 is SGDLS and CDR2 is YYNGEE. The V gene end was trimmed by 3 bases and the J gene end by 3 bases; junction bases not matched to a gene: 4. The CDR3, as DNA: TGTGCCAGCAGCGGGGGACTAGTGGACACCGGGGAGCTGTTTTTT. This codes for CASSGGLVDTGELFF.

The V call is TRBV13, the J call TRBJ2-7, with 7 bases that match TRBD2. J lost 0 bases, V lost 5 bases, and 4 bases had no gene match. Germline values: CDR1 PRHDT, CDR2 FYEKMQ (reference sequence). The CDR3 consists of 14 residues. The CDR3 DNA reads TGTGCCAGCAGCCCCGGGAGGTCCTCCTACGAGCAGTACTTC. This codes for CASSPGRSSYEQYF.

The rearrangement links TRBV4-1 to TRBJ2-1; 13 positions match TRBD2. The V segment lost 3 bases and the J segment 4 bases; nucleotides outside the gene matches: 3. In germline, CDR1 is MGHRA, CDR2 YSYEKL. The CDR3 runs 16 residues. This CDR3 is CASSQGLAGFYNEQFF. The CDR3 DNA sequence: TGCGCCAGCAGCCAGGGACTAGCGGGATTTTACAATGAGCAGTTCTTC.

The rearrangement joins TRBV28 to TRBJ1-5; D uncertain. The CDR3 covers 14 residues. Germline CDR1 is MDHEN and CDR2 is SYDVKM. V lost 5 bases, J lost 0 bases, and 8 bases lay in between. CDR3 sequence reads: CASSIQNSNQPQHF. The CDR3 region has the DNA TGTGCCAGCAGTATACAGAATAGCAATCAGCCCCAGCATTTT.

V usage is TRBV6-1 and J usage is TRBJ2-7, with 9 positions matching TRBD1. CDR1 MNHNS and CDR2 SASEGT come from the germline V gene. Germline trimming cut 9 bases from V and 1 base from J; bases unmatched to any gene: 10. The CDR3 runs to 15 residues. The CDR3 loop reads CASKIQGAPSYEQYF. In DNA form, the CDR3 reads TGTGCCAGTAAAATACAGGGGGCTCCATCCTACGAGCAGTACTTC.

This clone was detected only a few times. This chain connects TRBV9 to TRBJ1-5; TRBD1 might be the D (5 bases). Trimming shortened V by 4 bases and J by 0 bases, and 14 bases separated the two germline ends. Germline V gives CDR1 SGDLS, CDR2 YYNGEE. This CDR3 spans 16 amino acids. CDR3 amino acids: CASSPGAGNSNQPQHF. The CDR3 bases are TGTGCCAGCAGCCCTGGGGCAGGGAATAGCAATCAGCCCCAGCATTTT.

The chain links TRBV29-1 to TRBJ2-7; TRBD2 aligns across 13 bases. CDR3 length: 14 amino acids. V dropped 7 bases and J dropped 7; count of bases not matched to a gene: 10. Germline assignment: CDR1 SQVTM and CDR2 ANQGSEA. In DNA form, the CDR3 reads TGCAGCGCTCGCCGGACTAGCGGGAGCGGTGAGCAGTACTTC. Translating gives CSARRTSGSGEQYF.

This chain links TRBV5-1 with TRBJ2-3; D is possibly TRBD1 (6 bases). The V end was cut by 6 bases, the J end by 4 bases, with 15 bases between. CDR1 and CDR2 (germline): SGHRS, YFSETQ. CDR3 length equals 14 residues. Here the CDR3 DNA reads TGCGCCAGCACATTCGGACAGAGCGCAGATACGCAGTATTTT. Its translation is CASTFGQSADTQYF.

The rearrangement uses TRBV4-1 and TRBJ1-5; TRBD1 matches at 8 bases. Per germline, CDR1 MGHRA and CDR2 YSYEKL. The length of the CDR3 is 15 residues. V lost 2 bases, J lost 6 bases, and 6 bases stayed unmatched. The CDR3: CASSQKPGGTQPQHF. As DNA, the CDR3 is TGCGCCAGCAGCCAAAAGCCAGGGGGCACTCAGCCCCAGCATTTT.

The rearrangement links TRBV9 to TRBJ2-1; TRBD1 is a possible D gene (7 bases). Per germline, CDR1 SGDLS and CDR2 YYNGEE. V lost 3 bases to trimming and J lost 0 bases, with 13 bases between them. The CDR3 length is 16 residues. CDR3 protein: CASSAGGGTSYNEQFF. DNA of the CDR3: TGTGCCAGCAGCGCAGGGGGAGGAACCTCCTACAATGAGCAGTTCTTC.

The chain joins TRBV6-6 to TRBJ2-1; D is undetermined. The CDR3 has 13 amino acids. The V gene lost 0 bases and the J gene lost 6 bases, with 6 bases spanning the gap. The germline V gene encodes CDR1 MNHNY and CDR2 SVGAGI (reference sequence). CDR3 amino acids: CASSYSRSNEQFF. In DNA, the CDR3 is TGTGCCAGCAGTTACTCGCGGAGCAATGAGCAGTTCTTC.

The chain's CDR3 is CASSDWDRPNEQFF. The CDR3 DNA is TGTGCCAGCAGTGACTGGGACAGGCCGAATGAGCAGTTCTTC. V gene TRBV6-4 combines with J gene TRBJ2-1; 8 nucleotides match TRBD1. The CDR3 loop spans 14 amino acids. V was clipped by 1 base and J by 7 bases; unmatched bases: 3. Germline CDR1 MRHNA, CDR2 SNTAGT.

V usage is TRBV5-1 and J usage is TRBJ2-7; 11 nucleotides agree with TRBD1. Germline loops: CDR1 SGHRS, CDR2 YFSETQ. The CDR3 length is 14 residues. V dropped 4 bases and J dropped 5; count of bases not matched to a gene: 5. As DNA, the CDR3 is TGCGCCAGCAGCCAGGGACAGGGGGTAAACGAGCAGTACTTC. Its translation: CASSQGQGVNEQYF.

This clone was observed a single time. The chain uses TRBV4-3 and TRBJ1-4, with 9 bases identical to TRBD1. CDR3 size: 14 residues. J was trimmed by 5 bases and V by 4 bases; bases with no gene match: 2. CDR1 and CDR2 from the germline V gene are LGHNA and YSLEER. CDR3 sequence reads: CASSRGQGNEKLFF. CDR3 coding DNA: TGCGCCAGCAGCCGGGGACAGGGAAATGAAAAACTGTTTTTT.

J is TRBJ2-1 and V is TRBV18; a weak D match, TRBD1 (6 bases). The CDR3 is made up of 14 amino acids. The germline gives CDR1 KGHSH, CDR2 LQKENI. V gave up 2 bases and J gave up 2 bases, with 7 bases separating them. The CDR3 nucleotides read TGTGCCAGCTCACCAGGGGGCGCCTACAATGAGCAGTTCTTC. Translated, it gives CASSPGGAYNEQFF.

This chain links TRBV28 with TRBJ2-7; 11 nucleotides agree with TRBD1. Trimming took 6 bases from V and 3 from J; bases not matched to a gene: 7. Germline CDR1 reads MDHEN; CDR2 reads SYDVKM. This CDR3 contains 15 residues. The CDR3 spells CASRGQGVTHYEQYF. CDR3 DNA sequence: TGTGCCAGCAGGGGACAGGGGGTGACCCACTACGAGCAGTACTTC.

Only a few counts were recorded for this clone. The rearrangement links TRBV18 to TRBJ2-7, with 7 bases matching TRBD2. The CDR3 has 13 amino acids. Germline CDR1 reads KGHSH; CDR2 reads LQKENI. V gave up 3 bases and J gave up 4 bases; unmatched junction bases: 3. The CDR3 is CASSPSGTYEQYF. The CDR3 nucleotides read TGTGCCAGCTCACCGAGCGGGACTTACGAGCAGTACTTC.

The V call is TRBV7-9, the J call TRBJ2-5, with 12 bases aligning to TRBD2. The CDR3 runs to 17 residues. V lost 5 bases to trimming and J lost 3 bases; unmatched junction nucleotides: 10. Germline V lookup: CDR1 SEHNR, CDR2 FQNEAQ (reference sequence). CDR3 region: CASSAPGLAGPEETQYF. The CDR3 region has the DNA TGTGCCAGCAGCGCCCCGGGACTAGCGGGCCCCGAAGAGACCCAGTACTTC.

Only a few counts were recorded for this clone. This chain connects TRBV10-3 to TRBJ2-7; no definite D call. Germline V gene data show CDR1 as ENHRY and CDR2 as SYGVKD. The CDR3 contains 15 residues. V dropped 4 bases and J dropped 5 bases, with 18 bases sitting between them. The CDR3 loop reads CAISGLVSDGDEQYF. The CDR3, as DNA: TGTGCCATCAGTGGGTTGGTGTCTGACGGAGACGAGCAGTACTTC.